These 16 T cell receptor beta chains share one sample of origin, sequenced in a study of siplizumab effects on memory and regulatory T cells. TCRdb keeps only in-frame clones here, not all; method: immunoSEQ multiplex PCR. The sample has some 100,000 clones, roughly 92% seen once; the top ten hold approximately 0.66%. Sequencing used Tregs sorted from blood. The receptor set was obtained from a human donor in good health.

This chain joins TRBV5-1 and TRBJ2-1; possible D gene TRBD1, 5 bases. V gave up 1 base and J gave up 4 bases, with 12 bases separating them. The CDR3 spans 15 residues. Per the germline V gene, CDR1 is SGHRS and CDR2 is YFSETQ. The CDR3 coding sequence is TGCGCCAGCAGCTTGTTAGGGGTTAGGTACAATGAGCAGTTCTTC. This gives the protein CASSLLGVRYNEQFF.

The gene calls are TRBV11-2 and TRBJ2-7; D is tentatively TRBD1 or TRBD2 (6 bases each). Germline V lookup: CDR1 SGHAT, CDR2 FQNNGV. Trimming stripped 10 bases from V and 5 bases from J, with 15 bases between. The CDR3 runs 12 residues. The chain's CDR3 is CATQRGGNEQYF. The DNA for the CDR3 is TGTGCCACCCAGCGAGGGGGGAACGAGCAGTACTTC.

The chain links TRBV6-6 to TRBJ1-5; D is ambiguous. The CDR3 has 14 residues. V was shortened by 8 bases and J by 1 base, with 12 bases between the two germline ends. Per germline, CDR1 MNHNY and CDR2 SVGAGI (reference sequence). Written as DNA, the CDR3 is TGTGCCAGCTCCTTTGCGGAAAGCAATCAGCCCCAGCATTTT. Its protein product is CASSFAESNQPQHF.

This clone was seen a single time. The V gene is TRBV9, the J gene TRBJ2-3, with D perhaps TRBD2 (6 bases). This CDR3 has 16 residues. Germline-derived CDR1 and CDR2 are SGDLS and YYNGEE. The V end lost 0 bases, the J end lost 4 bases, and 15 bases lay between the germline ends. The CDR3, as DNA: TGTGCCAGCAGCGTAGCTGAGACTAGTGGGGCAGATACGCAGTATTTT. This sequence encodes CASSVAETSGADTQYF.

CDR3 protein: CASSGARPNYGYTF. The CDR3, as DNA: TGTGCCAGCAGCGGGGCCCGACCTAACTATGGCTACACCTTC. V and J are TRBV6-1 and TRBJ1-2; maybe TRBD1 (5 bases). The ends were cut back, 6 bases at V and 0 bases at J, with 11 bases in the middle. Germline values: CDR1 MNHNS, CDR2 SASEGT. The CDR3 runs to 14 residues.

This clone has just one count. The genes are TRBV28 and TRBJ1-2, with unresolved D. V shed 6 bases and J shed 8 bases, with 16 bases lying between them. This CDR3 has 13 amino acids. In germline, CDR1 is MDHEN, CDR2 SYDVKM. The CDR3, as DNA: TGTGCCAGCAGCCGCCCGGGTCGGCCCGGCTACACCTTC. Encoded protein: CASSRPGRPGYTF.

A single count supports this clone. The V and J genes are TRBV25-1 and TRBJ1-1; 7 bases map to TRBD1. V was pared by 1 base and J by 1 base, with 9 bases of the junction left unmatched. CDR3 size: 17 residues. Germline V lookup: CDR1 MGHDK, CDR2 SYGVNS. The DNA for the CDR3 is TGTGCCAGCAGTGAATTCGAAAGGGGGCAGGGGAACACTGAAGCTTTCTTT. The encoded protein is CASSEFERGQGNTEAFF. The full variable domain, in which reference TRBV25-1 and TRBJ1-1 provide the parts outside the CDR3, is EADIYQTPRYLVIGTGKKITLECSQTMGHDKMYWYQQDPGMELHLIHYSYGVNSTEKGDLSSESTVSRIRTEHFPLTLESARPSHTSQYLCASSEFERGQGNTEAFFGQGTRLTVV.

This clone was found once. The chain couples TRBV28 to TRBJ2-7; a possible D gene is TRBD2 (5 bases). The V gene lost 1 base and the J gene lost 3 bases, with 13 bases spanning the gap. This CDR3 spans 15 amino acids. The germline CDR1 and CDR2 sequences are MDHEN and SYDVKM. The CDR3 sequence is CASSLSPGTNYEQYF. CDR3 coding DNA: TGTGCCAGCAGTTTATCTCCGGGAACAAACTACGAGCAGTACTTC.

The rearrangement links TRBV5-1 to TRBJ2-2; D is possibly TRBD2 (7 bases). Deletions cut 0 bases from V and 5 bases from J, with 14 bases between. In germline, CDR1 is SGHRS, CDR2 YFSETQ. The CDR3 covers 16 residues. The DNA of the CDR3 is TGCGCCAGCAGCTTGGTTGGGGGGGCCGGGACCGGGGAGCTGTTTTTT. Amino acids: CASSLVGGAGTGELFF.

The chain links TRBV19 to TRBJ1-2, with D maybe TRBD1 (5 bases). CDR1 and CDR2 from the germline V gene are LNHDA and SQIVND (reference sequence). The V end lost 7 bases, the J end lost 2 bases, and 17 bases lay between the germline ends. CDR3 size: 15 residues. CDR3 DNA: TGTGCCAGTACCTACTATGACAGAGCAAACTATGGCTACACCTTC. As protein: CASTYYDRANYGYTF.

V gene TRBV28 combines with J gene TRBJ2-7, with D tentatively TRBD1 (5 bases). V was pared by 3 bases and J by 1 base, with 13 bases between. The germline V gene encodes CDR1 MDHEN and CDR2 SYDVKM. The CDR3 sequence is 15 residues long. CDR3 sequence (DNA): TGTGCCAGCAGTTTTCAGGGAATGTCGTCCTACGAGCAGTACTTC. Translated: CASSFQGMSSYEQYF.

Of note for this clone: One junction end does not reproduce the germline sequence, and a read error may be involved. Here the CDR3 DNA reads TGTGCCACCAGTAGCGGGAGAGGGACAGATACGCAGTATTTT. Translating gives CATSSGRGTDTQYF. The V call is TRBV10-3, the J call TRBJ2-3, with 9 bases fitting TRBD2. This CDR3 contains 14 residues. CDR1 is ENHRY, CDR2 SYGVKD, per germline.

The genes are TRBV2 and TRBJ1-2, with 7 positions matching TRBD1. CDR3 size: 15 residues. Germline CDR1 and CDR2: SNHLY and FYNNEI. Trimming at V came to 4 bases and at J to 4 bases, leaving 9 bases not matched to a gene. The CDR3 is CASSANQRTGYGYTF. The CDR3 region has the DNA TGTGCCAGCAGTGCTAACCAACGGACAGGCTATGGCTACACCTTC.

The CDR3 coding sequence is TGTGCCAGCAGTTTATGGTCAGGGTTCACTGAAGCTTTCTTT. It translates to CASSLWSGFTEAFF. The chain employs TRBV28 and TRBJ1-1; D may be TRBD1 (5 bases). The germline V gene has CDR1 MDHEN and CDR2 SYDVKM. V shed 0 bases and J shed 4 bases, with 9 bases lying between them. CDR3 length: 14 residues.

This chain links TRBV11-2 with TRBJ2-2; the match to TRBD1 covers 7 bases. J was trimmed by 8 bases and V by 2 bases; bases with no gene match: 5. The CDR3 sequence is 14 residues long. Germline V gene lookup returns CDR1 SGHAT and CDR2 FQNNGV. The CDR3, as DNA: TGTGCCAGCAGCTTATACAGGGGCGTTGGGGAGCTGTTTTTT. It codes for CASSLYRGVGELFF. Full variable domain (outside the CDR3, taken from reference TRBV11-2 and TRBJ2-2): EAGVAQSPRYKIIEKRQSVAFWCNPISGHATLYWYQQILGQGPKLLIQFQNNGVVDDSQLPKDRFSAERLKGVDSTLKIQPAKLEDSAVYLCASSLYRGVGELFFGEGSRLTVL.

The rearrangement uses TRBV6-5 and TRBJ2-1; D gene unclear. The V end was cut by 0 bases, the J end by 1 base, with 7 bases between. The CDR3 contains 15 residues. Germline V gene lookup returns CDR1 MNHEY and CDR2 SVGAGI. The CDR3 sequence is CASSYSGGSYNEQFF. The CDR3 region has the DNA TGTGCCAGCAGTTACTCCGGCGGTTCCTACAATGAGCAGTTCTTC.